This TCR beta chain comes out of a study of blood T cell repertoires in COVID-19. V trimming: 5 bases; J trimming: 6 bases; junction bases outside the gene matches: 11. CDR1 is SGHAT, CDR2 FQNNGV, per germline. The CDR3 totals 15 residues. Repertoires were generated with immunoSEQ multiplex PCR, while TCRdb's copy carries only in-frame clones and drops some. The table includes 150,000 to 200,000 clones, 93% detected once. The chain uses TRBV11-2 and TRBJ2-7, with 9 bases identical to TRBD1. The specimen was peripheral blood. The receptor was derived from a woman in her sixties or seventies with COVID-19, enrolled during active disease. CDR3 sequence: CASSPRGQGALEQYF. The CDR3 DNA sequence: TGTGCCAGCAGCCCGCGGGGACAGGGTGCTCTCGAGCAGTACTTC.